This TCR beta chain was recorded in a study of beta chain features in type 1 diabetes. About the study: Patients shared similar age, gender and cell yields with healthy donors.

Details on this clone: Its antigen remains unidentified.

Findings and caveats of the study: No resolution was reached here on whether HLA type influences TCRB rearrangement. All four CD4+ subsets from Type 1 diabetes patients carried moderately but significantly shorter TCRB CDR3s.

Purity (above 95%) was reached by all sorted populations. Sequencing targeted expressed TCRB transcripts, as all isolated RNA had been reverse transcribed. Naive, central memory and regulatory T cell samples averaged roughly 3.5 million immunoSEQ reads each. Repertoires were generated with immunoSEQ multiplex PCR, while TCRdb's copy carries only in-frame clones and drops some. The repertoire holds approximately 150,000 clones, around 63% seen once, with 0.08% to 0.095% in the top ten. The CDR3 has 14 amino acids. Per the germline V gene, CDR1 is SGHAT and CDR2 is FQNNGV. V was shortened by 0 bases and J by 6 bases, with 10 bases between the two germline ends.

Sequencing was performed on naive CD4+ T cells from blood. The gene calls are TRBV11-2 and TRBJ2-3; D ambiguous. This TCR was sampled from a young man with type 1 diabetes. The CDR3 region is CASSLEEARDTQYF. The CDR3 DNA reads as TGTGCCAGCAGCTTAGAAGAGGCCCGGGATACGCAGTATTTT.